This record concerns one T cell receptor beta chain sequence. The CDR3 runs to 14 residues. Germline values: CDR1 MDHEN, CDR2 SYDVKM. Trimming removed 6 bases from V and 11 bases from J, with 21 bases in between. This sample was taken from a study of blood T cell repertoires in COVID-19. For the study at large: Sources were T cells, B-cell-depleted T cells, or PBMCs; the material itself was cDNA or gDNA.

Participants were aged about 18 to 90 years, lived in 24 US areas, and enrolled virtually. Here immunoSEQ multiplex PCR was the method, and the copy in TCRdb shows in-frame clones only, minus some. The table shows around 140,000 clones, with about 89% occurring only once. Sequenced sample: PBMCs or T cells enriched from blood (not recorded which). This TCR was recovered from a man in his 60s who had recovered from COVID-19. The gene calls are TRBV28 and TRBJ2-3; TRBD2 might be the D (6 bases). The CDR3 DNA reads TGTGCCAGCAGATACACCTTAGGCGGGGCGATGCAGTATTTT. Protein product: CASRYTLGGAMQYF.